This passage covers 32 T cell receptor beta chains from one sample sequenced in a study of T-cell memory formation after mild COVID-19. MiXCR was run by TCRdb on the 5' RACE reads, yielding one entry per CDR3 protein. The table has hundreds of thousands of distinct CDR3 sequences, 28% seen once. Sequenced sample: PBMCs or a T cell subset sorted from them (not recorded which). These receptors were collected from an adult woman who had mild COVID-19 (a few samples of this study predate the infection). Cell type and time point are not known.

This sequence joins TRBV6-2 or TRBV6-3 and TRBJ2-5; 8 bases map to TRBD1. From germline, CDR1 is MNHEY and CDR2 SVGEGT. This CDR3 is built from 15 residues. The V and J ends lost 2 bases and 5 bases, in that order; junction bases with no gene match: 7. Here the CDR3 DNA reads TGTGCCAGCAGTTACGACAGGGGTGTGTACGAGACCCAGTACTTC. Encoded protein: CASSYDRGVYETQYF.

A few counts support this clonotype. The chain's CDR3 is CAWSVSVNTEAFF. CDR3 in DNA: TGTGCCTGGAGTGTAAGCGTGAACACTGAAGCTTTCTTT. This chain uses TRBV30 with TRBJ1-1, with no clear D. CDR1 and CDR2 (germline): GTSNPN, SVGIG (reference sequence). The CDR3 length is 13 residues. V gave up 0 bases and J gave up 0 bases, with 5 bases separating them.

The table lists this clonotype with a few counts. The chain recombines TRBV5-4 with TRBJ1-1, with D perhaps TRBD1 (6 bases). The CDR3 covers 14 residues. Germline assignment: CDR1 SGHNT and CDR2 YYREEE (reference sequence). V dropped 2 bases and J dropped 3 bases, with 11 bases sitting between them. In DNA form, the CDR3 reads TGTGCCAGCAGCTTATTGGGGGCGGACACTGAAGCTTTCTTT. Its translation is CASSLLGADTEAFF.

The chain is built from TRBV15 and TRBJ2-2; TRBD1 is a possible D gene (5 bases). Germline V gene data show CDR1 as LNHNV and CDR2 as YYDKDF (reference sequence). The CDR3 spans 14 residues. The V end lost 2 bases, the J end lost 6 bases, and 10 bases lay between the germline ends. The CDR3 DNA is TGTGCCACCAGCAGATCAAGGGGCTCCGGGGAGCTGTTTTTT. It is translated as CATSRSRGSGELFF.

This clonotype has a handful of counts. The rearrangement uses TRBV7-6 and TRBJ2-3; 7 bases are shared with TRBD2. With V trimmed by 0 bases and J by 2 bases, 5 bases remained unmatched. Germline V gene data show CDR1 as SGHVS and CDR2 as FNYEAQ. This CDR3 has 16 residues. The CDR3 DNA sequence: TGTGCCAGCAGCTTAGCCGGCAGCGGGAACACAGATACGCAGTATTTT. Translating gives CASSLAGSGNTDTQYF.

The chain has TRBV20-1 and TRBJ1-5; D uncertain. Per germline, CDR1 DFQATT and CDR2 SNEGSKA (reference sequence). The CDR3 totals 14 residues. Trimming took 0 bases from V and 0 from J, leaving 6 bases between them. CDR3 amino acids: CSAREQHSNQPQHF. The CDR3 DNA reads TGCAGTGCTAGAGAGCAGCATAGCAATCAGCCCCAGCATTTT.

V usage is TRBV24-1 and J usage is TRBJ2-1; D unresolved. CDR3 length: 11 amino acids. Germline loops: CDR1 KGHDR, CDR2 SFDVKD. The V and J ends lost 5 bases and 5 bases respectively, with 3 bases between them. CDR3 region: CATSVDNEQFF. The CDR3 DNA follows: TGTGCCACCAGTGTTGACAATGAGCAGTTCTTC.

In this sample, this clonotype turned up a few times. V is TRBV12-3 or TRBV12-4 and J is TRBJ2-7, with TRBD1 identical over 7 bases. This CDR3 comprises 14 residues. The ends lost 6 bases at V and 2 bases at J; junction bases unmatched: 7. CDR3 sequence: CASRRTGATYEQYF. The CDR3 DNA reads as TGTGCCAGCAGACGGACAGGTGCCACCTACGAGCAGTACTTC.

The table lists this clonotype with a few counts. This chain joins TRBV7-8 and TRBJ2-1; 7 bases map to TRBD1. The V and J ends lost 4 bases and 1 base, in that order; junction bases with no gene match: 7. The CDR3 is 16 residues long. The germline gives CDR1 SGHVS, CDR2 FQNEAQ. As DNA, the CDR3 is TGTGCCAGCAGCTCCTTAGGGGGCCTATCCTACAATGAGCAGTTCTTC. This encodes CASSSLGGLSYNEQFF.

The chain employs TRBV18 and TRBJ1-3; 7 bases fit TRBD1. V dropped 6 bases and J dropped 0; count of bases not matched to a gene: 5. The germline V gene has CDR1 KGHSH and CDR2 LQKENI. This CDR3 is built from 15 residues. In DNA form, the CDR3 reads TGTGCCAGCTCCGGTAACAGGGGCTCTGGAAACACCATATATTTT. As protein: CASSGNRGSGNTIYF.

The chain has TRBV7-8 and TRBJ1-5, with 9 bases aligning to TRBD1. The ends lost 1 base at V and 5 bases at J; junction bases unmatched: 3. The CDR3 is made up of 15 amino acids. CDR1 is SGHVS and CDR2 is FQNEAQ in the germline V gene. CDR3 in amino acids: CASSLVWTGDQPQHF. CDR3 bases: TGTGCCAGCAGCTTAGTTTGGACAGGGGATCAGCCCCAGCATTTT. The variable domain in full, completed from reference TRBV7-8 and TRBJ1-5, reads GAGVSQSPRYKVAKRGQDVALRCDPISGHVSLFWYQQALGQGPEFLTYFQNEAQLDKSGLPSDRFFAERPEGSVSTLKIQRTQQEDSAVYLCASSLVWTGDQPQHFGDGTRLSIL.

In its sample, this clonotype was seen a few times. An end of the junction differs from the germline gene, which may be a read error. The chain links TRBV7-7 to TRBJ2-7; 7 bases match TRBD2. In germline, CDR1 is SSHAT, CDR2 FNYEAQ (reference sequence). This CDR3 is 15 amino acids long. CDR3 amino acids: CASSLGGGPQYEQYF. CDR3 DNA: TGTGCTAGCAGCTTGGGGGGGGGACCGCAGTACGAGCAGTACTTC.

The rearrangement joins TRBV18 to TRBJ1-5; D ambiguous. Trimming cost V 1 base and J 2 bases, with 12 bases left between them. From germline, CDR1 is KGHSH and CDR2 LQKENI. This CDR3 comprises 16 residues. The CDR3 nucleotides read TGTGCCAGCTCACCACGTCCAGGTCAGGGCAATCAGCCCCAGCATTTT. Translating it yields CASSPRPGQGNQPQHF.

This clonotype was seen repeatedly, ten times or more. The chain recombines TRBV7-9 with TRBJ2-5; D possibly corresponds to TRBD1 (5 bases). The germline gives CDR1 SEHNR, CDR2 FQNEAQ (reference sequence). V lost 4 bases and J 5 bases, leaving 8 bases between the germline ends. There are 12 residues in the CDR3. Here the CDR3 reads CASSWTLETQYF. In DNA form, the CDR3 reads TGTGCCAGCAGCTGGACATTGGAGACCCAGTACTTC.

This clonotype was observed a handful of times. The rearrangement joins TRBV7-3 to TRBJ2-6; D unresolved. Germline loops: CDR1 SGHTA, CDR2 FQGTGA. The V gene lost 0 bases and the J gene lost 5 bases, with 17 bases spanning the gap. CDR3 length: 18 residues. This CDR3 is CASSLTGPLQGWANVLTF. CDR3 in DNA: TGTGCCAGCAGCTTAACGGGTCCCCTCCAAGGCTGGGCCAACGTCCTGACTTTC.

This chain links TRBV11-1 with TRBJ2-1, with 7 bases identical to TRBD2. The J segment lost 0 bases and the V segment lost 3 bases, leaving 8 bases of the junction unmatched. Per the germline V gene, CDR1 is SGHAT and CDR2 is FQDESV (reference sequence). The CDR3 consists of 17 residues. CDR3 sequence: CASSFLGGMSSYNEQFF. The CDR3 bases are TGTGCCAGCAGCTTCCTGGGGGGGATGAGCTCCTACAATGAGCAGTTCTTC.

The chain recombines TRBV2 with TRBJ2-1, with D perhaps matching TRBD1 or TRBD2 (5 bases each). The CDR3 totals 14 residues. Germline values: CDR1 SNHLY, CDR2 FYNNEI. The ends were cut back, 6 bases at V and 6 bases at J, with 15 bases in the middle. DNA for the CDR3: TGTGCCAGCAGGCCCGGGACCGCGAGCAATGAGCAGTTCTTC. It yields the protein CASRPGTASNEQFF.

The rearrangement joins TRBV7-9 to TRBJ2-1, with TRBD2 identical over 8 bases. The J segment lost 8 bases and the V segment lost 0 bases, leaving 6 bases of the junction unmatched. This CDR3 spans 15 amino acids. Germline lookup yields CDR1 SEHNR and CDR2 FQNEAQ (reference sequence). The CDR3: CASSLAAGANYEQFF. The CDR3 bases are TGTGCCAGCAGCTTAGCAGCGGGAGCTAACTATGAGCAGTTCTTC. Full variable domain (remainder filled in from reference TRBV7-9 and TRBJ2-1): DTGVSQNPRHKITKRGQNVTFRCDPISEHNRLYWYRQTLGQGPEFLTYFQNEAQLEKSRLLSDRFSAERPKGSFSTLEIQRTEQGDSAMYLCASSLAAGANYEQFFGPGTRLTVL.

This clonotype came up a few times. CDR3 coding DNA: TGTGCCAGCCTTGGTGATACGCAGTATTTT. Translated, it gives CASLGDTQYF. This rearrangement joins TRBV6-4 to TRBJ2-3; D unresolved. Trimming shortened V by 8 bases and J by 6 bases, and 6 bases separated the two germline ends. The CDR3 runs 10 residues. Germline-derived CDR1 and CDR2 are MRHNA and SNTAGT.

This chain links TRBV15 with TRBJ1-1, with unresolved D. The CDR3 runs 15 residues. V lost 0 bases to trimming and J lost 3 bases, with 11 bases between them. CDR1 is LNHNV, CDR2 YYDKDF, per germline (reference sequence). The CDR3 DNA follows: TGTGCCACCAGCAGAGATCATCGATGGCACACTGAAGCTTTCTTT. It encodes CATSRDHRWHTEAFF.

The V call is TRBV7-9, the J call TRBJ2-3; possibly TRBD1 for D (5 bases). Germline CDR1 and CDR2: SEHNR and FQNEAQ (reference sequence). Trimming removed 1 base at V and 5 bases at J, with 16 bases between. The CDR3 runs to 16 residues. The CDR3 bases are TGTGCCAGCAGCTTAGTGGGGCTGATTGGCGAAGATACGCAGTATTTT. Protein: CASSLVGLIGEDTQYF.

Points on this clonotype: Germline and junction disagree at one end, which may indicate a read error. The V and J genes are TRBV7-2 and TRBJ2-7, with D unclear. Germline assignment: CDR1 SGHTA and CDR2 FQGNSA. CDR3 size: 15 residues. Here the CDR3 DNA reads TGTGCCAGCAGCTTAGGCTCGTGGGTCTCCCACGAGCAGTACTTC. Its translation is CASSLGSWVSHEQYF.

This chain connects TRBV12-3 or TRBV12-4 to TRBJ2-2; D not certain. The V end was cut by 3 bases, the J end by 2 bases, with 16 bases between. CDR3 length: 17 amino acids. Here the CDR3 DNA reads TGTGCCAGCAGTTTGAGGCGCCAGAATATCAACACCGGGGAGCTGTTTTTT. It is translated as CASSLRRQNINTGELFF.

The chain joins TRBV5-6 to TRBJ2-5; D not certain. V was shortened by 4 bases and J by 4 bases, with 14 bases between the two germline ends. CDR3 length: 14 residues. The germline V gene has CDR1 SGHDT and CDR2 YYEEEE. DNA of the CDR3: TGTGCCAGCAGCGCCGGGCCAACCCCAGAGACCCAGTACTTC. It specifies CASSAGPTPETQYF.

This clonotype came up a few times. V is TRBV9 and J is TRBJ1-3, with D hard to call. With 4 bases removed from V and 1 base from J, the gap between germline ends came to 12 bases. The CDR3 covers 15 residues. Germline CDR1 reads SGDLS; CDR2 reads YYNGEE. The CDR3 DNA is TGTGCCAGCAGCCCCCGCGTGGGGTCTGGAAACACCATATATTTT. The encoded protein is CASSPRVGSGNTIYF.

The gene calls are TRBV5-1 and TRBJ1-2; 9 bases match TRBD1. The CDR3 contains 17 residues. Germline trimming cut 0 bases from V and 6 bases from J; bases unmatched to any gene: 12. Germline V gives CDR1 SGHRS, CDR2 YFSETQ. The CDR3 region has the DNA TGCGCCAGCAGCTTGGCCACCGGGACAGGGAAGGAAAATGGCTACACCTTC. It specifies CASSLATGTGKENGYTF. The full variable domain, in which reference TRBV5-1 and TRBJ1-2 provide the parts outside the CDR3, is KAGVTQTPRYLIKTRGQQVTLSCSPISGHRSVSWYQQTPGQGLQFLFEYFSETQRNKGNFPGRFSGRQFSNSRSEMNVSTLELGDSALYLCASSLATGTGKENGYTFGSGTRLTVV.

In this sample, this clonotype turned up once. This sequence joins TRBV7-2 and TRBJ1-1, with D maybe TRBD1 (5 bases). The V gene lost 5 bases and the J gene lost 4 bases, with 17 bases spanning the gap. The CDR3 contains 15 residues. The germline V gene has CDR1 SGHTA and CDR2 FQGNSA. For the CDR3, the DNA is TGTGCCAGCAGCCTTGAGTGGACCGGGGGCACTGAAGCTTTCTTT. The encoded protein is CASSLEWTGGTEAFF.

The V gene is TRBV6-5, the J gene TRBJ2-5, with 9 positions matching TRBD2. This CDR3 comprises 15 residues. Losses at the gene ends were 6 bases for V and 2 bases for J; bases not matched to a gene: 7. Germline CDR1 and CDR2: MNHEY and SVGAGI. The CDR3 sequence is CASSGLAKRQETQYF. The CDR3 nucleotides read TGTGCCAGCAGCGGACTAGCGAAAAGACAAGAGACCCAGTACTTC.

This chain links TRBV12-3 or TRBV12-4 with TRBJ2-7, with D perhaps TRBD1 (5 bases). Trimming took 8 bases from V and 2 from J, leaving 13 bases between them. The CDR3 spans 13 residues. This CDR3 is CASCWGTTYEQYF. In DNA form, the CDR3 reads TGTGCCAGCTGCTGGGGCACTACCTACGAGCAGTACTTC.

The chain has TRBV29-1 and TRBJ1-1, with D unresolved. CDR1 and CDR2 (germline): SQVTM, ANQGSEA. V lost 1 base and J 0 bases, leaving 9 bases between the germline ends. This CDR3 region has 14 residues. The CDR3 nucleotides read TGCAGCGTTGAAGGCCAACGGTTGAACACTGAAGCTTTCTTT. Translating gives CSVEGQRLNTEAFF.

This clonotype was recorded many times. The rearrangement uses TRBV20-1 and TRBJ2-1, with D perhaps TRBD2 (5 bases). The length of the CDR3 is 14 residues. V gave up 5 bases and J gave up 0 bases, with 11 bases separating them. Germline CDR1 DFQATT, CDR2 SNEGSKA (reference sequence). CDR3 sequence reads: CSAPSSSSYNEQFF. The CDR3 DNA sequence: TGCAGTGCTCCTAGCTCTTCCTCCTACAATGAGCAGTTCTTC.

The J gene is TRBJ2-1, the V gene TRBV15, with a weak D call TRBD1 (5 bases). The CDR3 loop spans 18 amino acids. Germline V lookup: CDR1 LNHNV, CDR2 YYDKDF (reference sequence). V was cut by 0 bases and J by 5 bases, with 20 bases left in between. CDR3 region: CATSRDLGRAAHNNEQFF. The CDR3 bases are TGTGCCACCAGCAGAGATTTAGGCAGGGCTGCCCACAACAATGAGCAGTTCTTC.